This is a list of T cell receptor beta chains from one sample in a study of blood T cell repertoires in COVID-19. Libraries were prepared by immunoSEQ multiplex PCR; TCRdb keeps only in-frame clonotypes and omits some of them. The sample shows about 170,000 clones, 87% of them seen only once. Sequenced sample: peripheral blood. The receptor source for this set is a woman in her forties or fifties with acute or convalescent COVID-19. Each CDR3 is given with its conserved first and last residue. A D gene is named only where the DNA matches it firmly. Rows may omit the clone size; those that give it use once, few, many or a size class.

clone_size	v_call	j_call	cdr3_length	d_call	cdr3_aa	cdr3_nt
-	TRBV9	TRBJ2-3	15	TRBD2	CASSHSGGGSDTQYF	TGTGCCAGCAGCCACTCGGGGGGTGGTTCAGATACGCAGTATTTT
-	TRBV4-3	TRBJ2-7	16	-	CASSRSGRDSAYEQYF	TGCGCCAGCAGCAGGTCCGGTCGGGACTCCGCCTACGAGCAGTACTTC
-	TRBV9	TRBJ2-7	16	-	CASSVHLPYMGGPKYF	TGTGCCAGCAGCGTCCATCTTCCTTATATGGGGGGTCCAAAGTACTTC
-	TRBV5-1	TRBJ2-7	17	TRBD2	CASSASGRPRETYEQYF	TGCGCCAGCAGCGCTAGCGGGAGGCCTCGGGAAACTTACGAGCAGTACTTC
-	TRBV9	TRBJ1-2	14	TRBD1	CASSPGQGPGGYTF	TGTGCCAGCAGCCCAGGACAGGGGCCTGGGGGCTACACCTTC
-	TRBV18	TRBJ1-4	14	-	CASSPPGTNEKLFF	TGTGCCAGCTCACCTCCGGGAACTAATGAAAAACTGTTTTTT
-	TRBV19	TRBJ2-7	12	TRBD1	CASSQQGSEQYF	TGTGCCAGTAGTCAACAGGGGTCCGAGCAGTACTTC
-	TRBV6-6	TRBJ1-6	14	-	CASSDRVNNSPLHF	TGTGCCAGCAGCGACAGAGTTAATAATTCACCCCTCCACTTT
-	TRBV24-1	TRBJ2-5	13	TRBD1	CATSERQGGTQYF	TGTGCCACCAGTGAGAGACAGGGGGGGACCCAGTACTTC
-	TRBV11-3	TRBJ2-1	17	TRBD2	CASSPGTSGRAYNEQFF	TGTGCCAGCAGCCCAGGGACTAGCGGGAGGGCCTACAATGAGCAGTTCTTC
few	TRBV9	TRBJ1-4	14	TRBD1	CASSAQTGREKLFF	TGTGCCAGCAGCGCCCAGACAGGGAGAGAAAAACTGTTTTTT
-	TRBV7-8	TRBJ1-6	13	-	CASSPWGGGALHF	TGTGCCAGCAGCCCTTGGGGGGGAGGCGCCCTCCACTTT
-	TRBV19	TRBJ1-1	12	TRBD1	CASSLGQQEAFF	TGTGCCAGTAGCCTGGGACAGCAAGAAGCTTTCTTT
-	TRBV10-3	TRBJ2-5	14	TRBD1	CAIRGQGDEETQYF	TGTGCCATCAGGGGACAGGGGGACGAGGAGACCCAGTACTTC
-	TRBV9	TRBJ2-2	13	-	CASSGDNTGELFF	TGTGCCAGCTCTGGAGATAACACCGGGGAGCTGTTTTTT
-	TRBV5-1	TRBJ1-4	15	TRBD1	CASSLLQGSNEKLFF	TGCGCCAGCAGCTTGTTACAGGGGTCCAATGAAAAACTGTTTTTT
-	TRBV18	TRBJ2-7	14	-	CASSPLGSSGEQYF	TGTGCCAGCTCACCCCTCGGCAGTAGCGGCGAGCAGTACTTC
-	TRBV25-1	TRBJ1-1	12	-	CASSLGNTEAFF	TGTGCCAGCAGTCTAGGGAACACTGAAGCTTTCTTT
-	TRBV5-1	TRBJ2-5	17	TRBD2	CASSLGIAGGPGETQYF	TGCGCCAGCAGCTTGGGGATAGCGGGAGGGCCGGGGGAGACCCAGTACTTC
-	TRBV7-2	TRBJ2-7	15	-	CASSVGSSASYEQYF	TGTGCCAGCAGCGTCGGGAGTAGCGCCTCCTACGAGCAGTACTTC
-	TRBV27	TRBJ1-6	16	TRBD1	CASSSPPGQLNSPLHF	TGTGCCAGCAGTTCCCCGCCGGGACAGCTAAATTCACCCCTCCACTTT
-	TRBV9	TRBJ2-7	16	TRBD2	CASSVRAGGVIYEQYF	TGTGCCAGCAGCGTAAGAGCGGGGGGGGTGATCTACGAGCAGTACTTC
-	TRBV7-2	TRBJ2-1	18	TRBD2	CASSLGLLAGGRYNEQFF	TGTGCCAGCAGCTTAGGGCTACTAGCGGGGGGGCGATACAATGAGCAGTTCTTC
-	TRBV7-2	TRBJ1-1	14	TRBD1	CASSLGQGATEAFF	TGTGCCAGCAGCCTGGGACAGGGGGCAACTGAAGCTTTCTTT
-	TRBV3-1/TRBV3-2	TRBJ2-3	16	-	CASSQDGRGVADTQYF	TGTGCCAGCAGCCAAGACGGCAGGGGTGTCGCAGATACGCAGTATTTT
-	TRBV18	TRBJ1-2	13	TRBD1	CASSPDRAYGYTF	TGTGCCAGCTCACCTGACAGGGCCTATGGCTACACCTTC
-	TRBV12-3/TRBV12-4	TRBJ1-4	13	-	CASSYLSGEKLFF	TGTGCCAGCAGCTATTTATCGGGTGAAAAACTGTTTTTT
-	TRBV7-2	TRBJ2-7	17	TRBD2	CASSHGTSGGIKYEQYF	TGTGCCAGCAGCCACGGGACTAGCGGGGGTATCAAATACGAGCAGTACTTC
-	TRBV11-2	TRBJ2-3	16	TRBD1	CASSLGDRGSTDTQYF	TGTGCCAGCAGCTTAGGGGACAGGGGGAGCACAGATACGCAGTATTTT
once	TRBV7-2	TRBJ1-1	14	-	CASSPIAPNTEAFF	TGTGCCAGCAGCCCTATTGCCCCAAACACTGAAGCTTTCTTT
-	TRBV30	TRBJ1-4	13	-	CALVGRDNEKLFF	TGTGCCTTGGTGGGCAGGGATAATGAAAAACTGTTTTTT
once	TRBV18	TRBJ2-5	15	-	CASSRYREIQETQYF	TGTGCCAGCTCAAGATACAGGGAGATCCAAGAGACCCAGTACTTC
-	TRBV6-5	TRBJ1-6	16	-	CASSSPTGPGGSPLHF	TGTGCCAGCAGTTCACCAACAGGCCCGGGAGGATCACCCCTCCACTTT
once	TRBV4-2	TRBJ1-1	17	TRBD1	CASSRLGRDSMNTEAFF	TGTGCCAGCAGCCGCCTGGGCCGGGACAGCATGAACACTGAAGCTTTCTTT
-	TRBV3-1/TRBV3-2	TRBJ1-3	15	-	CASTETPGAGNTIYF	TGTGCCAGCACCGAAACCCCAGGGGCCGGAAACACCATATATTTT
-	TRBV6-2/TRBV6-3	TRBJ2-7	13	TRBD1	CASSRTGSYEQYF	TGTGCCAGCAGTCGGACAGGGAGCTACGAGCAGTACTTC
once	TRBV7-9	TRBJ1-1	11	-	CASSQNTEAFF	TGTGCCAGCAGCCAGAACACTGAAGCTTTCTTT
-	TRBV29-1	TRBJ2-7	15	TRBD1	CSVAPQGNALYEQYF	TGCAGCGTTGCCCCACAGGGGAACGCCCTCTACGAGCAGTACTTC
-	TRBV6-2/TRBV6-3	TRBJ2-1	19	TRBD2	CASSYASHRMGGGFHEQFF	TGTGCCAGCAGTTACGCTTCGCATCGGATGGGCGGGGGGTTCCATGAGCAGTTCTTC
-	TRBV11-2	TRBJ1-3	16	TRBD1	CASRSQRGHAGNTIYF	TGTGCCAGCAGATCACAAAGGGGGCACGCTGGAAACACCATATATTTT
-	TRBV4-1	TRBJ1-4	18	TRBD1	CASSPLGRGLLTNEKLFF	TGCGCCAGCAGCCCCCTGGGTAGGGGGCTGTTGACTAATGAAAAACTGTTTTTT
-	TRBV10-3	TRBJ1-2	13	TRBD1	CAIRDREAYGYTF	TGTGCCATCAGGGACAGGGAGGCCTATGGCTACACCTTC
-	TRBV12-3/TRBV12-4	TRBJ1-2	13	TRBD1	CASSFSGGDGYTF	TGTGCCAGCAGTTTTTCAGGGGGCGATGGCTACACCTTC
few	TRBV12-5	TRBJ1-1	12	-	CASGSRGTEAFF	TGTGCTAGTGGTTCCAGGGGCACTGAAGCTTTCTTT
-	TRBV6-5	TRBJ1-2	15	TRBD1	CASSSAGTGSYGYTF	TGTGCCAGCAGTTCAGCAGGGACAGGGTCATATGGCTACACCTTC
once	TRBV5-4	TRBJ1-1	15	-	CASSLGQVGDTEAFF	TGTGCCAGCAGCTTGGGACAGGTGGGTGACACTGAAGCTTTCTTT
-	TRBV3-1/TRBV3-2	TRBJ1-4	15	TRBD1	CASSAPGQENEKLFF	TGTGCCAGCAGCGCTCCGGGACAGGAGAATGAAAAACTGTTTTTT
-	TRBV6-1	TRBJ2-1	15	-	CASSDPGRFIDEQFF	TGTGCCAGCAGTGACCCGGGAAGATTTATCGATGAGCAGTTCTTC
once	TRBV3-1/TRBV3-2	TRBJ1-5	15	-	CASSQVAGGNQPQHF	TGTGCCAGCAGCCAAGTTGCTGGAGGCAATCAGCCCCAGCATTTT